This T cell receptor (beta chain) was found in a study of shared clonotypes between healthy human individuals. Notes on this clone: Its antigen remains unknown.

Using immunoSEQ multiplex PCR, the repertoire was profiled, and TCRdb retains in-frame clones only, with some absent. The data show a few hundred thousand clones, nearly 97% seen once. CD45RO negativity and positive selection for CCR7 defined naive CD8 cells, a population that excluded terminally differentiated effector memory CD45RA+ cells. Study conclusions and caveats: Estimated richness values were generally larger in naive subsets than in memory subsets.

Germline V gene data show CDR1 as LNHDA and CDR2 as SQIVND (reference sequence). Trimming took 4 bases from V and 8 from J; bases not matched to a gene: 17. This CDR3 spans 17 amino acids. This receptor was identified in a woman aged 25 to 39 in good health. V and J are TRBV19 and TRBJ2-1; TRBD2 matches 7 bases. The sample consisted of naive CD8+ T cells sorted from blood. The CDR3 DNA is TGTGCCAGTAGTACCCCTCATACTAGCGCCTTTTTGGATGAGCAGTTCTTC. Its protein is CASSTPHTSAFLDEQFF. The complete variable domain, with remaining parts taken from reference TRBV19 and TRBJ2-1, reads DGGITQSPKYLFRKEGQNVTLSCEQNLNHDAMYWYRQDPGQGLRLIYYSQIVNDFQKGDIAEGYSVSREKKESFPLTVTSAQKNPTAFYLCASSTPHTSAFLDEQFFGPGTRLTVL.